This T cell receptor beta chain was captured in a study of T cell responses to AZD1222 COVID-19 vaccine. CDR1 is GTSNPN and CDR2 is SVGIG in the germline V gene (reference sequence). CDR3 length: 17 residues. J gave up 3 bases and V 3 bases, and 15 bases lay outside the gene matches. This table comes from immunoSEQ multiplex PCR, and its TCRdb copy is limited to in-frame clones, with some not included. The data show more than 140,000 clones, with about 91% seen just once and roughly 2% held by the top ten. The material was peripheral blood, obtained on day 0 of AZD1222 vaccination. The chain recombines TRBV30 with TRBJ2-7, with 9 bases matching TRBD2. The receptor was isolated from an adult in good health. The CDR3 nucleotides are TGTGCCTGGAGACCTACCCGAGGGGCGGGAGGGCACTACGAGCAGTACTTC. It yields the protein CAWRPTRGAGGHYEQYF.